This entry concerns a single T cell receptor beta chain. The data were obtained in a study of regulatory and conventional T cells in RAG deficiency. Germline CDR1 is SGDLS and CDR2 is YYNGEE. The CDR3 runs 15 residues. V shed 3 bases and J 3 bases; nucleotides not matched to a gene: 9. Genomic DNA came from blood conventional CD4+ T cells gated CD25-low CD127-high. The protocol was immunoSEQ multiplex PCR, while the TCRdb copy is restricted to in-frame clones and leaves out a portion. The sample consists of 20,000 to 25,000 clones, almost 96% of them appearing once. This sample was shared with a second study, whose subject was regulatory T cells. From that study: Primers: 52 TRBV forward and 13 TRBJ reverse.

Sequencing was performed on CD25- CD4+ T cells sorted from blood. The source is a human donor in good health. V is TRBV9 and J is TRBJ2-7, with 7 positions matching TRBD1. CDR3 residues: CASSGKQGSDYEQYF. DNA for the CDR3: TGTGCCAGCAGCGGAAAACAGGGGAGCGACTACGAGCAGTACTTC. Supplemented by reference TRBV9 and TRBJ2-7, the full variable domain reads DSGVTQTPKHLITATGQRVTLRCSPRSGDLSVYWYQQSLDQGLQFLIQYYNGEERAKGNILERFSAQQFPDLHSELNLSSLELGDSALYFCASSGKQGSDYEQYFGPGTRLTVT.